The clone carrying this T cell receptor beta chain has a count of ten or more. As for time point: patch test 3, about 24 weeks after DPC sensitization. Described treatment: therapeutic diphenylcyclopropenone sensitization with weekly scalp DPC. These data are taken from a study of human T cells and chemical hapten exposure. One entry per CDR3 protein, called by TCRdb with MiXCR from the RACE reads. The table shows some 32,000 distinct CDR3 sequences, with approximately 5.8% occurring only once. This CDR3 is built from 13 residues. Trimming took 6 bases from V and 3 from J, leaving 10 bases between them. Germline loops: CDR1 MNHEY, CDR2 SMNVEV (reference sequence).

The sequencing here drew on whole blood, taken in connection with sensitization to the hapten diphenylcyclopropenone (DPC). The TCR comes from a man aged 25 to 45 with alopecia areata. Some clones in this sample may be carry-over from other donors' samples. J is TRBJ2-3 and V is TRBV27; D call uncertain. The CDR3 region is CASSPVETDTQYF. The CDR3 bases are TGTGCCAGCAGCCCGGTGGAAACAGATACGCAGTATTTT.